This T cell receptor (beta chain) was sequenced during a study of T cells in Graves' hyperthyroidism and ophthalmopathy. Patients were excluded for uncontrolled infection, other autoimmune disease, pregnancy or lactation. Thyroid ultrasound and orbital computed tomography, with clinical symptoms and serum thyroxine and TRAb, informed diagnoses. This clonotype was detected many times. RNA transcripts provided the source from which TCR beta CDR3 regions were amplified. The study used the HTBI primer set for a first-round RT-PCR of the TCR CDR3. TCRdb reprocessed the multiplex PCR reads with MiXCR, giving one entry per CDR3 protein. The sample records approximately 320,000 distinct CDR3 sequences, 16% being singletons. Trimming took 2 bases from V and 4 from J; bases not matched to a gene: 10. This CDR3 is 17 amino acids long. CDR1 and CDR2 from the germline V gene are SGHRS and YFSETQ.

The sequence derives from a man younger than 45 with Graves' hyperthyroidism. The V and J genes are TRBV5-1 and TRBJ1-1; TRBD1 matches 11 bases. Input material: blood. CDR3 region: CASSLMGQGGRGTEAFF. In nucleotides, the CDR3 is TGCGCCAGCAGCTTAATGGGACAGGGGGGTAGAGGCACTGAAGCTTTCTTT.